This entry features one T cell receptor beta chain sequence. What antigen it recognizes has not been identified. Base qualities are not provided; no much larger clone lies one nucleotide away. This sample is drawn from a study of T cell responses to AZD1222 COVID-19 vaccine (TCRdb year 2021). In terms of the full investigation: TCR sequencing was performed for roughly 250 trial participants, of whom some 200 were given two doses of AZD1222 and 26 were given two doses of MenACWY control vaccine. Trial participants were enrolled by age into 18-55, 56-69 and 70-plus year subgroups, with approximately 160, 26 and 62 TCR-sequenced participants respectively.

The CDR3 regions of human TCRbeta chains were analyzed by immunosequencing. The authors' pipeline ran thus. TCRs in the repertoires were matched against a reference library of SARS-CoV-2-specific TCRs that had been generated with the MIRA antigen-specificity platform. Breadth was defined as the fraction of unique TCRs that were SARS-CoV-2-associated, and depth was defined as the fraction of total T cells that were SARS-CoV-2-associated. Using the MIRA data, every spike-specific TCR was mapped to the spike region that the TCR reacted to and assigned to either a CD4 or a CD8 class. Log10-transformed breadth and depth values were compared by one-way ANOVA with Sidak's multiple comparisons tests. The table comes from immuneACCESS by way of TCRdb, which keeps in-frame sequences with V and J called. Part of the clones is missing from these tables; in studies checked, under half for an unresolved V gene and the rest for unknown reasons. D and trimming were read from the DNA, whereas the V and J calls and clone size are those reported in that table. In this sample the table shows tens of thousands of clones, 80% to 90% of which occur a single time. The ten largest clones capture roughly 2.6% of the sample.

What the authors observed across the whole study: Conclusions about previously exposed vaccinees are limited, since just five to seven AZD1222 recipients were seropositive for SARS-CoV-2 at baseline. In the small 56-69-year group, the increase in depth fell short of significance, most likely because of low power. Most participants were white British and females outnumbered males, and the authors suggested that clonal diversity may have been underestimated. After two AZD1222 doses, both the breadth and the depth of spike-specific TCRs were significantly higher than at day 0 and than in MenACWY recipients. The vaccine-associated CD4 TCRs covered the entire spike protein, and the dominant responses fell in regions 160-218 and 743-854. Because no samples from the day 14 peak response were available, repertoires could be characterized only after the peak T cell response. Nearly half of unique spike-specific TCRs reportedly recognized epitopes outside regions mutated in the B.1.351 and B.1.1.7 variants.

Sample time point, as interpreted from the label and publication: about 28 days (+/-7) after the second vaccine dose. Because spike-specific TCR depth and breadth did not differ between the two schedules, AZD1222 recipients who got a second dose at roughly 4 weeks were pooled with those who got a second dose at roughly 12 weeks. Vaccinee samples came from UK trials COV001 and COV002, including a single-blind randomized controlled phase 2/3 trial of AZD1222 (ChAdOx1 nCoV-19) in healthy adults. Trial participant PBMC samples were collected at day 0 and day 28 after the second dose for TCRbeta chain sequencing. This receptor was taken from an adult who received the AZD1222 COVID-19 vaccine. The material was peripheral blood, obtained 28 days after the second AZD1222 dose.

CDR3 reads: CASSAGLSSYNEQFF. In nucleotides, the sequence is TGTGCCAGCAGCGCGGGACTAAGCTCCTACAATGAGCAGTTCTTC. The V and J genes are TRBV2 and TRBJ2-1, and TRBD2 matches 7 of the central bases. The V end gives up 6 bases and the J end 0 bases, leaving 5 bases in the junction not matched to a gene. The CDR3 runs 15 amino acids, cysteine and phenylalanine included. Only the CDR3 DNA is retained, 45 bases long and in frame from the first base. Via the germline V gene, CDR1 is SNHLY and CDR2 FYNNEI. Reference TRBV2 and TRBJ2-1 proteins supply the regions before and after the CDR3; the full variable domain is: EPEVTQTPSHQVTQMGQEVILRCVPISNHLYFYWYRQILGQKVEFLVSFYNNEISEKSEIFDDQFSVERPDGSNFTLKIRSTKLEDSAMYFCASSAGLSSYNEQFFGPGTRLTVL.